This T cell receptor (beta chain) was identified in a study of T-cell reconstitution after alpha-beta-depleted transplantation in children. CDR1 is SGHDN and CDR2 is FVKESK in the germline V gene. Between the trimmed V and J ends, which lost 4 bases and 0 bases, there was a span of 18 bases. The CDR3 has 17 residues. Molecular barcoding with unique molecular identifiers was used for the TCRbeta library. TCRdb itself ran the PCR reads through MiXCR, one entry per CDR3 protein. The data contain roughly 420,000 distinct CDR3 sequences, under 20% of them seen just once; the ten biggest clones take up 29%. In this sample, this clonotype turned up many times.

The J gene is TRBJ2-5, the V gene TRBV14; D gene ambiguous. The TCR was taken from a boy under three years old who had a stem cell transplant for Wiskott-Aldrich syndrome, so the T cells may come from the graft donor. The sample here was PBMCs, mostly from graft donor cells, taken 360 days after TCRalphabeta/CD19-depleted stem cell transplant. CDR3 nucleotides: TGTGCCAGCAGCCTCCTTCGAACGCCTCTGTACCAAGAGACCCAGTACTTC. It is translated as CASSLLRTPLYQETQYF. Full variable domain (missing parts from reference TRBV14 and TRBJ2-5): EAGVTQFPSHSVIEKGQTVTLRCDPISGHDNLYWYRRVMGKEIKFLLHFVKESKQDESGMPNNRFLAERTGGTYSTLKVQPAELEDSGVYFCASSLLRTPLYQETQYFGPGTRLLVL.